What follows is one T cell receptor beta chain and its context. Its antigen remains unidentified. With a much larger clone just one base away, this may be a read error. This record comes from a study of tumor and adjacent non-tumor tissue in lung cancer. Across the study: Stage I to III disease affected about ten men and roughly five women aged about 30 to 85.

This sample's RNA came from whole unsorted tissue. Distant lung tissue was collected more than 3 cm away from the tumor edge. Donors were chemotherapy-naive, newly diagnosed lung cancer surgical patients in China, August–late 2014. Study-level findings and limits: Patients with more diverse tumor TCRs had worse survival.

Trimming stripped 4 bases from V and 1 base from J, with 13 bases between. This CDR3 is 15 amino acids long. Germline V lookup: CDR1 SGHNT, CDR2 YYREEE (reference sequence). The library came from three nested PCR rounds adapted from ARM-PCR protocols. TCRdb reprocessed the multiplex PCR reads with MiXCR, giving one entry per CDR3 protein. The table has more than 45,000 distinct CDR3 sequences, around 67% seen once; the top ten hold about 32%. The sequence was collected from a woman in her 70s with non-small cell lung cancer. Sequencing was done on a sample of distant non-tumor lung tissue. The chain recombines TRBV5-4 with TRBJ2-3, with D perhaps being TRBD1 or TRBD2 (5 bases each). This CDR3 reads CASSLPTGRTDTQYF. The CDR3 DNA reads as TGTGCCAGCAGCCTTCCCACGGGGCGCACAGATACGCAGTATTTT.